The 4 T cell receptor beta chains below all came from one sample that was sequenced in a study of blood T cell repertoires in COVID-19. Produced via immunoSEQ multiplex PCR; TCRdb's table is partial and in-frame only. This table has 48,000 or so clones, around 91% appearing once. The sample comprised peripheral blood. The receptors derive from a human donor in a cohort sampled during active COVID-19.

This clone has just a few counts. The CDR3 DNA reads TGCGCCAGCAGCCACCTGGGACTAGCGGGAGGTGGCAAAAACATTCAGTACTTC. This gives the protein CASSHLGLAGGGKNIQYF. The chain employs TRBV4-1 and TRBJ2-4, with 15 bases identical to TRBD2. Germline CDR1 and CDR2: MGHRA and YSYEKL. The V segment lost 3 bases and the J segment 3 bases; nucleotides outside the gene matches: 6. The CDR3 consists of 18 residues.

The chain has TRBV18 and TRBJ2-2; 8 nucleotides line up with TRBD2. Germline CDR1 and CDR2: KGHSH and LQKENI. V was pared by 3 bases and J by 7 bases, with 10 bases of the junction left unmatched. The CDR3 contains 16 residues. DNA for the CDR3: TGTGCCAGCTCACCCCCAGCGGGAGCATCTGTCGGGGAGCTGTTTTTT. As protein: CASSPPAGASVGELFF.

The chain employs TRBV7-2 and TRBJ2-4; D gene uncertain. This CDR3 comprises 17 residues. Germline values: CDR1 SGHTA, CDR2 FQGNSA. Trimming cost V 0 bases and J 4 bases, with 16 bases left between them. The CDR3 nucleotides read TGTGCCAGCAGCTTAGCGACCCCACAGCACCTAAAAAACATTCAGTACTTC. It translates to CASSLATPQHLKNIQYF. The full variable domain, in which reference TRBV7-2 and TRBJ2-4 provide the parts outside the CDR3, is GAGVSQSPSNKVTEKGKDVELRCDPISGHTALYWYRQSLGQGLEFLIYFQGNSAPDKSGLPSDRFSAERTGGSVSTLTIQRTQQEDSAVYLCASSLATPQHLKNIQYFGAGTRLSVL.

This sequence joins TRBV7-6 and TRBJ1-4; possibly TRBD1 for D (6 bases). Trimming shortened V by 5 bases and J by 4 bases, and 14 bases separated the two germline ends. Germline CDR1 reads SGHVS; CDR2 reads FNYEAQ. The length of the CDR3 is 15 residues. This CDR3 is CASSPRGGHNEKLFF. The CDR3 coding sequence is TGTGCCAGCAGCCCCCGGGGGGGGCATAATGAAAAACTGTTTTTT.